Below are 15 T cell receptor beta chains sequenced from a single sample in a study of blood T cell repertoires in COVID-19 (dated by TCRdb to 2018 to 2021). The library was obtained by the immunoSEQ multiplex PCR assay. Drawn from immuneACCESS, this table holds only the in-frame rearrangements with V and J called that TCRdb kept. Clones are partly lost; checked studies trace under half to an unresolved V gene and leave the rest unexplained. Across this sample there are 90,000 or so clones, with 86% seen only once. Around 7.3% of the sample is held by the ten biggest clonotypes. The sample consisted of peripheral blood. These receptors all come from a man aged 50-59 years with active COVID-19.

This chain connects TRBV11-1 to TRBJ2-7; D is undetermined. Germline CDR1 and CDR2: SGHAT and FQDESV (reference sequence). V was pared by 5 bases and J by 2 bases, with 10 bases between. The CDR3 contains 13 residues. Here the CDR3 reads CASSNRHAYEQYF. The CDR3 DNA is TGTGCCAGCAGCAACAGACACGCCTACGAGCAGTACTTC. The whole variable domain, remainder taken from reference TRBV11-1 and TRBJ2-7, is EAEVAQSPRYKITEKSQAVAFWCDPISGHATLYWYRQILGQGPELLVQFQDESVVDDSQLPKDRFSAERLKGVDSTLKIQPAELGDSAMYLCASSNRHAYEQYFGPGTRLTVT.

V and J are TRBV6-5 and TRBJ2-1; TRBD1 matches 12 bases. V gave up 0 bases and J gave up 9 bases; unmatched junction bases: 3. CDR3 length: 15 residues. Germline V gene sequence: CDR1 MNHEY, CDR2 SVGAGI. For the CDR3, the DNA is TGTGCCAGCAGTTACTCTGGGACAGGGGGCTTTGAGCAGTTCTTC. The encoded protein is CASSYSGTGGFEQFF.

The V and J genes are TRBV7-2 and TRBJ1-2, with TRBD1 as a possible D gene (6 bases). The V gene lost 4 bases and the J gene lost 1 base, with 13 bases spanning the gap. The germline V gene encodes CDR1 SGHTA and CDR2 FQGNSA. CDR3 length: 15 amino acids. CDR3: CASSSRQDNNYGYTF. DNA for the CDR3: TGTGCCAGCAGCTCTCGACAGGATAATAACTATGGCTACACCTTC. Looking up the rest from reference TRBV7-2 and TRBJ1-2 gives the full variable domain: GAGVSQSPSNKVTEKGKDVELRCDPISGHTALYWYRQSLGQGLEFLIYFQGNSAPDKSGLPSDRFSAERTGGSVSTLTIQRTQQEDSAVYLCASSSRQDNNYGYTFGSGTRLTVV.

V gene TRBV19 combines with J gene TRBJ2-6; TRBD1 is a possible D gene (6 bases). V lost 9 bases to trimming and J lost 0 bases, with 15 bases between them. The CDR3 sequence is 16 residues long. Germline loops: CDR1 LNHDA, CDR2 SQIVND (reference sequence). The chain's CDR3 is CASGVQGSSGANVLTF. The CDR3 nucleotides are TGTGCCAGCGGGGTACAGGGTAGCTCTGGGGCCAACGTCCTGACTTTC.

In nucleotides, the CDR3 is TGTGCCAGCAGACAGGGACAGGGGGGGGGTCAGCCCCAGCATTTT. Residues: CASRQGQGGGQPQHF. The J gene is TRBJ1-5, the V gene TRBV28, with 11 bases identical to TRBD1. The CDR3 has 15 amino acids. CDR1 and CDR2 (germline): MDHEN, SYDVKM. V dropped 6 bases and J dropped 6; count of bases not matched to a gene: 7.

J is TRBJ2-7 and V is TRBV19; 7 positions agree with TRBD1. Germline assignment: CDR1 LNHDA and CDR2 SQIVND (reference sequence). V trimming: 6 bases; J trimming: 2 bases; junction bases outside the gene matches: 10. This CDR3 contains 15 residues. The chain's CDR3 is CASRGPRDRTYEQYF. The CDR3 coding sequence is TGTGCCAGTAGGGGGCCCCGGGACAGAACCTACGAGCAGTACTTC.

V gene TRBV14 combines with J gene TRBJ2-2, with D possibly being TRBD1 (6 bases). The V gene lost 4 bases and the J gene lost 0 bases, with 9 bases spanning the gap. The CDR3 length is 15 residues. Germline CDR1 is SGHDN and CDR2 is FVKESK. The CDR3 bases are TGTGCCAGCAGCCGGGGGACAACGAACACCGGGGAGCTGTTTTTT. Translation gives CASSRGTTNTGELFF.

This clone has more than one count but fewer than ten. In DNA form, the CDR3 reads TGTGCCAGCAGCCAAGATGTCTATAGGAGGGGACTGAACACTGAAGCTTTCTTT. It is translated as CASSQDVYRRGLNTEAFF. This rearrangement joins TRBV4-2 to TRBJ1-1, with D perhaps TRBD1 (5 bases). V gave up 0 bases and J gave up 0 bases, with 17 bases separating them. The germline CDR1 and CDR2 sequences are LGHNA and YNFKEQ. This CDR3 is built from 18 residues.

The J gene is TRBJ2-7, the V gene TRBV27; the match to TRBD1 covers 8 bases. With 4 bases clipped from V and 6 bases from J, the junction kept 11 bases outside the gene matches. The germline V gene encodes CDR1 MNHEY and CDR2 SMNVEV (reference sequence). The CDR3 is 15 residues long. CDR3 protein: CASSSDLTGEGEQYF. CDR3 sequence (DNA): TGTGCCAGCAGTTCCGACCTGACAGGGGAAGGCGAGCAGTACTTC.

The CDR3 sequence is CASSLKTGGEKLFF. The DNA for the CDR3 is TGTGCCAGCAGCTTAAAGACAGGAGGAGAAAAACTGTTTTTT. V gene TRBV7-2 combines with J gene TRBJ1-4; the D gene is possibly TRBD1 (6 bases). The V gene lost 2 bases and the J gene lost 8 bases, with 12 bases spanning the gap. The length of the CDR3 is 14 residues. Germline CDR1 SGHTA, CDR2 FQGNSA.

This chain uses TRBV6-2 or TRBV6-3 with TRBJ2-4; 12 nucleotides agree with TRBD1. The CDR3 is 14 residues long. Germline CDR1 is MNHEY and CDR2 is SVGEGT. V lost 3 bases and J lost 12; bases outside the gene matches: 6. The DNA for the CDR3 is TGTGCCAGCAGTTATGGGACAGGGGGCTTAAGTCAGTACTTC. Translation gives CASSYGTGGLSQYF.

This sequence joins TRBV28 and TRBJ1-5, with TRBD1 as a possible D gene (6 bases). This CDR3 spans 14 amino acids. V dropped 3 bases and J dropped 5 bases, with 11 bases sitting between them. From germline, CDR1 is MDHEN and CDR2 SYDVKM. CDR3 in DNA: TGTGCCAGCAGTTTCTACAGGGTGTATCAGCCCCAGCATTTT. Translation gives CASSFYRVYQPQHF.

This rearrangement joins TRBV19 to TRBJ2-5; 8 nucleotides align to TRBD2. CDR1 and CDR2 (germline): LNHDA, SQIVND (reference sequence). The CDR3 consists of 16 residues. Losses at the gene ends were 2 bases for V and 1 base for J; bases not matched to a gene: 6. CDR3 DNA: TGTGCCAGTAGTATACCCGGGAGGGCACGCCAAGAGACCCAGTACTTC. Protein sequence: CASSIPGRARQETQYF.

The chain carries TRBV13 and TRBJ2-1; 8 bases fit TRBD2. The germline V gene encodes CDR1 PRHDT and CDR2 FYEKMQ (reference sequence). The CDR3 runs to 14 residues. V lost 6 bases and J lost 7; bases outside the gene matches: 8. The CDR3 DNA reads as TGTGCCAGCAGACGGGAGGGCCGGGTAAATGAGCAGTTCTTC. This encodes CASRREGRVNEQFF. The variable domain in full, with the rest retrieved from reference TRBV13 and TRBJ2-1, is AAGVIQSPRHLIKEKRETATLKCYPIPRHDTVYWYQQGPGQDPQFLISFYEKMQSDKGSIPDRFSAQQFSDYHSELNMSSLELGDSALYFCASRREGRVNEQFFGPGTRLTVL.

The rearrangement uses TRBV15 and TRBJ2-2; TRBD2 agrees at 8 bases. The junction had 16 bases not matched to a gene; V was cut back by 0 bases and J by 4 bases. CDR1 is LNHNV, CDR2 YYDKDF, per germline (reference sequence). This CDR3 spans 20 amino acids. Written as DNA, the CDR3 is TGTGCCACCAGCAGAGATAGGGGGGCGATGGGACTAGGGGTCACCGGGGAGCTGTTTTTT. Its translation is CATSRDRGAMGLGVTGELFF.